This entry is about one T cell receptor beta chain. The data originate from a study of OX40 agonist ivuxolimab in advanced cancers. Sequencing used immunoSEQ multiplex PCR; TCRdb keeps in-frame clones, though not all of them. The profile shows about 90,000 clones, almost 90% of them singletons. The receptor's source is an adult with an advanced solid tumor such as melanoma, head and neck, liver or kidney cancer. The sequenced sample was CD4+ or CD8+ T cells sorted from blood, obtained in a trial of the OX40 agonist ivuxolimab.

This CDR3 is CASSSEGRGQETQYF. The CDR3 nucleotides read TGTGCCAGCAGTTCCGAAGGTAGAGGGCAAGAGACCCAGTACTTC. The chain employs TRBV27 and TRBJ2-5, with a possible D match to TRBD2 (5 bases). Germline CDR1 is MNHEY and CDR2 is SMNVEV (reference sequence). The CDR3 contains 15 residues. Trimming pared 4 bases from V and 2 bases from J, leaving 14 bases between.